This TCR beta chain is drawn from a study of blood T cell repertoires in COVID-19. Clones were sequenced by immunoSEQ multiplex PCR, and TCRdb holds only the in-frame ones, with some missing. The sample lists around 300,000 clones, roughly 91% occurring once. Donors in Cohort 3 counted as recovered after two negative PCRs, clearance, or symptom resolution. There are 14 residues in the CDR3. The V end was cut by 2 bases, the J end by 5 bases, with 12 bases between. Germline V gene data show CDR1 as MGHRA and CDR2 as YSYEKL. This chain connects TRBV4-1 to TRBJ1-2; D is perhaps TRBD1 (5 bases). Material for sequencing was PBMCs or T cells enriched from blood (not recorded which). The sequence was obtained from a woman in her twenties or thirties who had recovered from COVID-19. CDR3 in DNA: TGCGCCAGCAGCCAATTCGGGACTCCTTATGGCTACACCTTC. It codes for CASSQFGTPYGYTF.